These 14 T cell receptor beta chains originate from one sample sequenced in a study of T cells in Graves' hyperthyroidism and ophthalmopathy. RNA transcripts provided the source from which TCR beta CDR3 regions were amplified. TCR CDR3 regions were first amplified by RT-PCR with HTBI primers. TCRdb recomputed calls from the multiplex PCR reads with MiXCR, one row per CDR3 protein. The sample records approximately 520,000 distinct CDR3 sequences, roughly 20% being singletons. The source material was blood. These receptors were taken from a man aged 18 to 35 with Graves' hyperthyroidism.

This clonotype showed up just a few times. The rearrangement uses TRBV15 and TRBJ2-7; weak D call: TRBD1 (5 bases). The V and J ends lost 3 bases and 6 bases respectively, with 12 bases between them. Germline V lookup: CDR1 LNHNV, CDR2 YYDKDF (reference sequence). This CDR3 has 13 residues. The CDR3 bases are TGTGCCACCAGCAGCACGGTGACAGTCGAGCAGTACTTC. Translated: CATSSTVTVEQYF.

In its sample, this clonotype was seen many times. The chain employs TRBV30 and TRBJ1-1, with D perhaps matching TRBD1 (6 bases). The CDR3 runs 13 residues. Germline CDR1 GTSNPN, CDR2 SVGIG (reference sequence). V lost 2 bases and J lost 1, with 8 bases in between. CDR3 DNA sequence: TGTGCCTGGAGTAGGACAGAGAACACTGAAGCTTTCTTT. Its protein is CAWSRTENTEAFF.

The rearrangement uses TRBV20-1 and TRBJ1-5; D unresolved. Germline V lookup: CDR1 DFQATT, CDR2 SNEGSKA (reference sequence). Trimming left V 5 bases short and J 7 bases short, with 30 bases between. This CDR3 is built from 18 residues. CDR3 residues: CSALDRRLGPRGFQPQHF. DNA of the CDR3: TGCAGTGCTTTAGATAGGCGGCTGGGTCCCCGGGGTTTCCAGCCCCAGCATTTT.

This clonotype was seen repeatedly, ten times or more. The chain carries TRBV7-8 and TRBJ2-7, with 11 bases matching TRBD2. V shed 4 bases and J 3 bases; nucleotides not matched to a gene: 8. The CDR3 length is 16 residues. Germline V gene lookup returns CDR1 SGHVS and CDR2 FQNEAQ. This CDR3 is CASSSLTSGTIYEQYF. In nucleotides, the CDR3 is TGTGCCAGCAGCTCCCTGACTAGCGGGACAATCTACGAGCAGTACTTC.

This clonotype was seen a few times. The chain recombines TRBV6-1 with TRBJ2-5, with TRBD2 matching 7 bases. Trimming cost V 4 bases and J 5 bases; bases outside gene matches: 4. CDR1 MNHNS and CDR2 SASEGT come from the germline V gene. CDR3 length equals 13 residues. The CDR3 region has the DNA TGTGCCAGCAGTGTGGGGGGGTTTGAGACCCAGTACTTC. Protein: CASSVGGFETQYF.

This clonotype was counted at least ten times. This rearrangement joins TRBV30 to TRBJ1-5; no clear D. V was trimmed by 5 bases and J by 6 bases, leaving 11 bases between them. Germline assignment: CDR1 GTSNPN and CDR2 SVGIG (reference sequence). The CDR3 loop spans 12 amino acids. CDR3 sequence: CAWPRWGQPQHF. In DNA form, the CDR3 reads TGTGCCTGGCCGAGATGGGGTCAGCCCCAGCATTTT.

V is TRBV30 and J is TRBJ2-7; D is unclear. The germline V and J ends were trimmed by 2 bases and 5 bases, with 7 bases remaining between them. The CDR3 length is 11 residues. Germline CDR1 is GTSNPN and CDR2 is SVGIG (reference sequence). The DNA for the CDR3 is TGTGCCTGGAGTAATGGGCACGAGCAGTACGTC. This translates into CAWSNGHEQYV.

This clonotype was observed many times. This chain links TRBV24-1 with TRBJ1-1, with D uncertain. CDR1 and CDR2 from the germline V gene are KGHDR and SFDVKD. The CDR3 spans 13 residues. V lost 7 bases to trimming and J lost 5 bases, with 13 bases between them. CDR3 in DNA: TGTGCCACCAGGTCGGCCAGGTTAACTGAAGCTTTCTTT. Amino acids: CATRSARLTEAFF.

V gene TRBV2 combines with J gene TRBJ1-5, with D maybe TRBD1 (6 bases). V lost 3 bases to trimming and J lost 4 bases, with 13 bases between them. Germline CDR1 and CDR2: SNHLY and FYNNEI. This CDR3 spans 15 amino acids. This chain's CDR3 is CASSDFAGANQPQHF. The CDR3 nucleotides read TGTGCCAGCAGTGATTTTGCAGGGGCGAATCAGCCCCAGCATTTT.

This clonotype was counted ten times or more. The chain combines TRBV10-2 with TRBJ2-5; possible D gene TRBD1, 5 bases. The length of the CDR3 is 15 residues. V lost 3 bases and J lost 1, with 12 bases in between. CDR1 and CDR2 (germline): WSHSY, SAAADI. The CDR3 protein is CASSDAIRGQETQYF. The CDR3 DNA is TGCGCCAGCAGTGATGCCATTAGGGGCCAAGAGACCCAGTACTTC.

This clonotype came up many times. The genes are TRBV12-3 or TRBV12-4 and TRBJ1-2; unclear D gene. V was trimmed by 0 bases and J by 4 bases, leaving 6 bases between them. This CDR3 comprises 13 residues. The CDR3 nucleotides read TGTGCCAGCAGTTTAGCGCCAGTCTATGGCTACACCTTC. Translating it yields CASSLAPVYGYTF.

This chain uses TRBV5-6 with TRBJ2-3, with a possible D match to TRBD1 (6 bases). There are 13 residues in the CDR3. Germline CDR1 SGHDT, CDR2 YYEEEE. The V and J ends lost 9 bases and 2 bases respectively, with 13 bases between them. Written as DNA, the CDR3 is TGTGCCACCAGAGACAGGAACACAGATACGCAGTATTTT. Its translation: CATRDRNTDTQYF.

This clonotype was seen ten or more times. The chain is built from TRBV19 and TRBJ1-1; TRBD1 agrees at 9 bases. The CDR3 runs to 18 residues. Germline V gene data show CDR1 as LNHDA and CDR2 as SQIVND (reference sequence). The junction had 17 bases not matched to a gene; V was cut back by 5 bases and J by 4 bases. In DNA form, the CDR3 reads TGTGCCAGTAGTTTCTGGACAGGGGCGGTGTTGGGTCTCACTGAAGCTTTCTTT. Translating it yields CASSFWTGAVLGLTEAFF.

The rearrangement uses TRBV7-9 and TRBJ2-7, with 9 bases identical to TRBD1. The V gene's germline CDR1 is SEHNR and CDR2 FQNEAQ (reference sequence). The CDR3 covers 15 residues. The junction had 5 bases not matched to a gene; V was cut back by 5 bases and J by 0 bases. The CDR3 DNA reads TGTGCCAGCAGCCCTTGGGGACAGGGCTCCTACGAGCAGTACTTC. Translated, it gives CASSPWGQGSYEQYF.